This T cell receptor beta chain was recorded in a study of blood T cells in healthy people across ages. Study summary: About one barcoded beta molecule was captured per two T cells (by template switching). Findings of the study overall: There was a strong correlation between TCR beta diversity and naive T cell percentage.

The CDR3 is 16 residues long. Trimming cost V 3 bases and J 3 bases; bases outside gene matches: 11. Germline loops: CDR1 SGDLS, CDR2 YYNGEE. With a J-beta primer mix and a sample-barcoded 5' primer, a second PCR ran 7 to 11 cycles. TCRdb itself ran the 5' RACE reads through MiXCR, one entry per CDR3 protein. The table lists about 780,000 distinct CDR3 sequences, roughly 24% of them singletons. A word on this clonotype: Its specificity is not known.

These same records also appear under a second study, on T cells of mothers and their children. Turning to that study: The output of TCR recombination is shaped by thymic selection similarly in related and unrelated pairs. The overlap seen between related mothers and children slightly exceeded that of unrelated pairs, though not significantly.

The material sequenced was blood. The genes are TRBV9 and TRBJ2-5, with 7 bases fitting TRBD1. This receptor was taken from a boy between 10 and 17 years old in good health. In DNA, the CDR3 is TGTGCCAGCAGCGGAGGTGGACAGGCCTATAAAGAGACCCAGTACTTC. Residues: CASSGGGQAYKETQYF.